One and the same sample provided the 10 T cell receptor beta chains below, sequenced in a study of liver allograft versus peripheral blood T cells. Background on the study: Within transplanted livers, the T cell receptor repertoires were examined and compared against the repertoires present in the peripheral blood of liver transplant recipients.

Via MiXCR, TCRdb re-called the reads, giving one row per CDR3 protein. Of thousands of distinct CDR3 sequences listed, roughly 21% are singletons. The origin of the receptors is a human patient who had a liver transplant. Some T cells may arise from the graft donor.

This clonotype was counted a few times. This chain links TRBV19 with TRBJ1-4; D is ambiguous. With 5 bases removed from V and 2 bases from J, the gap between germline ends came to 6 bases. The CDR3 covers 13 residues. Germline loops: CDR1 LNHDA, CDR2 SQIVND (reference sequence). CDR3 protein: CASSGGTNEKLFF. The CDR3 region has the DNA TGTGCCAGTAGTGGTGGGACTAATGAAAAACTGTTTTTT.

The rearrangement uses TRBV28 and TRBJ1-2, with D uncertain. The ends were cut back, 4 bases at V and 0 bases at J, with 3 bases in the middle. This CDR3 comprises 12 residues. Per the germline V gene, CDR1 is MDHEN and CDR2 is SYDVKM. CDR3 in amino acids: CASSYSNYGYTF. The CDR3 coding sequence is TGTGCCAGCAGTTATTCTAACTATGGCTACACCTTC.

This clonotype is classed as medium-sized. The chain combines TRBV10-3 with TRBJ2-1; D is tentatively TRBD1 or TRBD2 (5 bases each). Looked up from germline, CDR1 is ENHRY and CDR2 is SYGVKD. There are 15 residues in the CDR3. Trimming took off 0 bases at V and 2 bases at J, with 8 bases between the two ends. The CDR3, as DNA: TGTGCCATCAGTGAGTCAGGGGAGACCTACAATGAGCAGTTCTTC. Encoded protein: CAISESGETYNEQFF.

The V and J genes are TRBV28 and TRBJ1-1; D is undetermined. This CDR3 contains 14 residues. The germline CDR1 and CDR2 sequences are MDHEN and SYDVKM. V was clipped by 3 bases and J by 2 bases, with 10 bases between them. The CDR3 reads CASSFGGTNTEAFF. In DNA, the CDR3 is TGTGCCAGCAGTTTCGGCGGCACAAACACTGAAGCTTTCTTT.

The rearrangement links TRBV28 to TRBJ1-5; D not certain. In germline, CDR1 is MDHEN, CDR2 SYDVKM. This CDR3 spans 15 amino acids. Trimming left V 4 bases short and J 2 bases short, with 12 bases between. This CDR3 reads CASSSASEGNQPQHF. CDR3 sequence (DNA): TGTGCCAGCAGTTCAGCCTCGGAGGGCAATCAGCCCCAGCATTTT.

This clonotype is termed medium-sized. DNA of the CDR3: TGTGCCAGCAATAGGGGGAAGGTACATGAGCAGTTCTTC. Translation gives CASNRGKVHEQFF. J is TRBJ2-1 and V is TRBV6-1, with TRBD1 as a possible D gene (6 bases). Germline CDR1 reads MNHNS; CDR2 reads SASEGT. There are 13 residues in the CDR3. V lost 7 bases and J 8 bases, leaving 15 bases between the germline ends.

In its sample, this clonotype was seen many times. V usage is TRBV6-5 and J usage is TRBJ2-5, with D possibly being TRBD2 (6 bases). V lost 0 bases and J lost 5, with 10 bases in between. The CDR3 is 14 residues long. Germline assignment: CDR1 MNHEY and CDR2 SVGAGI. The DNA for the CDR3 is TGTGCCAGCAGTTACTCTGCGGGGTTGGAGACCCAGTACTTC. Amino acid sequence: CASSYSAGLETQYF.

This clonotype came up a few times. The rearrangement joins TRBV27 to TRBJ2-5; 14 nucleotides line up with TRBD2. In germline, CDR1 is MNHEY, CDR2 SMNVEV (reference sequence). This CDR3 contains 17 residues. After removal of 0 bases from V and 2 bases from J, the junction contained 2 bases not matched to a gene. The CDR3 DNA is TGTGCCAGCAGTTTATCCAGACTAGCGGGGGGGCAAGAGACCCAGTACTTC. This encodes CASSLSRLAGGQETQYF.

This clonotype was found a few times. The chain combines TRBV15 with TRBJ1-5; no clear D. Trimming removed 2 bases at V and 4 bases at J, with 9 bases between. This CDR3 has 14 residues. Germline V CDR1 and CDR2: LNHNV, YYDKDF (reference sequence). DNA for the CDR3: TGTGCCACCAGCAGACCCCAGCAGAATCAGCCCCAGCATTTT. This sequence encodes CATSRPQQNQPQHF.

Relative to its sample, this clonotype is medium-sized (0.01 to 0.1%). V gene TRBV29-1 combines with J gene TRBJ2-3; D is undetermined. The CDR3 is 13 amino acids. V lost 4 bases, J lost 2 bases, and 10 bases lay in between. Germline V gene lookup returns CDR1 SQVTM and CDR2 ANQGSEA. The CDR3 reads CSVVPSNTDTQYF. DNA of the CDR3: TGCAGCGTTGTCCCATCCAACACAGATACGCAGTATTTT.